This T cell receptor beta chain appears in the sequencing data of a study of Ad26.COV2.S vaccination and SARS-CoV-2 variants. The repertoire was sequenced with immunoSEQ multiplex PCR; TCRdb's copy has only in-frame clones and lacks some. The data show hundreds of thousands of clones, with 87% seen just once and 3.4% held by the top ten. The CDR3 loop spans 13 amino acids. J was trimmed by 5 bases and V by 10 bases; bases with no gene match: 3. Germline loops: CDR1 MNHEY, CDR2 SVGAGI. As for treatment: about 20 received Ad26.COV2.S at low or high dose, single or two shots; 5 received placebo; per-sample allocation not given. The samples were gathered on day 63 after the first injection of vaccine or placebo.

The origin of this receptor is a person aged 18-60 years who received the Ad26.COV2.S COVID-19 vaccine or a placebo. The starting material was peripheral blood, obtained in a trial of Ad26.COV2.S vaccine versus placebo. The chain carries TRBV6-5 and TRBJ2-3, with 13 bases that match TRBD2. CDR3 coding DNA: TGTGCCACTAGACTAGCGGGGGGAGATACGCAGTATTTT. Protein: CATRLAGGDTQYF.